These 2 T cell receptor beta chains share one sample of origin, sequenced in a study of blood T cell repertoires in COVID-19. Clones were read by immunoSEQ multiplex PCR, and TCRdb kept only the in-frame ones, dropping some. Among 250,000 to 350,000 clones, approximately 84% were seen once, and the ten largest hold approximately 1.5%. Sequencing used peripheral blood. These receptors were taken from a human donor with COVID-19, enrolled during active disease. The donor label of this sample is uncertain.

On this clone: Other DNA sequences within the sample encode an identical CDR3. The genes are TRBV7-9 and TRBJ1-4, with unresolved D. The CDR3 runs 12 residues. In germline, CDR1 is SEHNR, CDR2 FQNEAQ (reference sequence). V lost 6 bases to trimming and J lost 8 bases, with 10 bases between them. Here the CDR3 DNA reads TGTGCCAGCAGTCTCTCGGGGGAAAAACTGTTTTTT. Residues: CASSLSGEKLFF.

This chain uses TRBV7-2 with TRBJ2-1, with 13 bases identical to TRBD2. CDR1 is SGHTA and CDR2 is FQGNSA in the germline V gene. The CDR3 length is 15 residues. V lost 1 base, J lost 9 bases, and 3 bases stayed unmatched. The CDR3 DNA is TGTGCCAGCAGCTTAGTACTAGCGGGAGGGGCTGAGCAGTTCTTC. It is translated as CASSLVLAGGAEQFF.